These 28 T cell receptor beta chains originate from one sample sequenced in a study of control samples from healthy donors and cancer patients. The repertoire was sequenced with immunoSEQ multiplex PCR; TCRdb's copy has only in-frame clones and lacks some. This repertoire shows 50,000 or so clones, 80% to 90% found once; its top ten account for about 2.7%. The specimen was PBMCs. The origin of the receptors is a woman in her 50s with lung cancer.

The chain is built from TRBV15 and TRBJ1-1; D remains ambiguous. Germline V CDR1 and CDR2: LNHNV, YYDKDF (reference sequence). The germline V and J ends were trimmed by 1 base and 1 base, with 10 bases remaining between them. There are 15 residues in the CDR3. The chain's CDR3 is CATSRGRERNTEAFF. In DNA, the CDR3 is TGTGCCACCAGCAGAGGTAGGGAGCGGAACACTGAAGCTTTCTTT.

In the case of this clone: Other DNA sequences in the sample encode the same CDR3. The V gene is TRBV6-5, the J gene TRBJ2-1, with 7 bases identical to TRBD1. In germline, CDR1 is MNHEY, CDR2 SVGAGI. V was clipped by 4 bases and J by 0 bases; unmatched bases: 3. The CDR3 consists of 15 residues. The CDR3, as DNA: TGTGCCAGCAGTTTGGGACAGAACTCCTACAATGAGCAGTTCTTC. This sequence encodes CASSLGQNSYNEQFF.

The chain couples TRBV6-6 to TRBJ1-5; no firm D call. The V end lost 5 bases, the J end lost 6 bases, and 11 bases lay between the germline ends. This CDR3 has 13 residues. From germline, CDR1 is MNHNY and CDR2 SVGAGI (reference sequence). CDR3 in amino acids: CASSPGGAQPQHF. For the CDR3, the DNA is TGTGCCAGCAGTCCGGGTGGTGCTCAGCCCCAGCATTTT.

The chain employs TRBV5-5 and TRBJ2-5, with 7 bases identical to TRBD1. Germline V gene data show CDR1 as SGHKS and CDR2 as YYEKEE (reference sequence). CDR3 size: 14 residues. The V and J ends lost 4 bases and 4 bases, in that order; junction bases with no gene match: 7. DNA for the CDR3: TGTGCCAGCAGCGCAACAGGGGATCCAGAGACCCAGTACTTC. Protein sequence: CASSATGDPETQYF.

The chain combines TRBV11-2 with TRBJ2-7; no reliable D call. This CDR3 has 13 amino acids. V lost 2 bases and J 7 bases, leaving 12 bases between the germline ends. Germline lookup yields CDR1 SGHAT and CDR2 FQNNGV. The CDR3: CASSLYPEKEQYF. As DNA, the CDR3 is TGTGCCAGCAGCTTATATCCGGAGAAAGAGCAGTACTTC.

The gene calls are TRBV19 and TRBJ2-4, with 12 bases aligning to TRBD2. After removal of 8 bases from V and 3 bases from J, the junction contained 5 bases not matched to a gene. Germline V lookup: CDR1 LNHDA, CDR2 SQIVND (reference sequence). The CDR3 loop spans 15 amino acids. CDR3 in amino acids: CASGGLAGGKNIQYF. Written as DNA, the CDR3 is TGTGCCAGTGGGGGACTAGCGGGTGGCAAAAACATTCAGTACTTC.

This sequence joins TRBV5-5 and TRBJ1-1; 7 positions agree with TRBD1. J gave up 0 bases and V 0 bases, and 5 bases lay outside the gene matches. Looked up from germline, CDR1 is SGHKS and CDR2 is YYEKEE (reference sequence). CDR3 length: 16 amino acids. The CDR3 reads CASSLAQGDLNTEAFF. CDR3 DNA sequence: TGTGCCAGCAGCTTGGCCCAGGGGGACCTGAACACTGAAGCTTTCTTT. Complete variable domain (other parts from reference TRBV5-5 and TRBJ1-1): DAGVTQSPTHLIKTRGQQVTLRCSPISGHKSVSWYQQVLGQGPQFIFQYYEKEERGRGNFPDRFSARQFPNYSSELNVNALLLGDSALYLCASSLAQGDLNTEAFFGQGTRLTVV.

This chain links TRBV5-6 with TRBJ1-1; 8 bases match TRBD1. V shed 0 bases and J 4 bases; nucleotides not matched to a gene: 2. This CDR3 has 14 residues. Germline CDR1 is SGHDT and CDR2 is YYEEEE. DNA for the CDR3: TGTGCCAGCAGCTTGGGACAGGGGTTCACTGAAGCTTTCTTT. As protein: CASSLGQGFTEAFF.

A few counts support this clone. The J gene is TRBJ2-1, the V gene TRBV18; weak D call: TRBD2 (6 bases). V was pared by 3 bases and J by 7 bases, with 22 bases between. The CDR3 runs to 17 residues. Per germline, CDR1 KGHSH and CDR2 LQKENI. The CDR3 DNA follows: TGTGCCAGCTCACCGGAGGGGCCGGGGACCCATGGGAATGAGCAGTTCTTC. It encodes CASSPEGPGTHGNEQFF.

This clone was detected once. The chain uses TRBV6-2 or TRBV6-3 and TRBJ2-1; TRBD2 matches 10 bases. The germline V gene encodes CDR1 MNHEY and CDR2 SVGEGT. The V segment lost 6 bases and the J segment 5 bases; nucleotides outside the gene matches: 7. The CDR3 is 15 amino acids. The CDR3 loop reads CASSQRLAGDNEQFF. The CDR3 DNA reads TGTGCCAGCAGCCAACGCCTAGCGGGGGACAATGAGCAGTTCTTC.

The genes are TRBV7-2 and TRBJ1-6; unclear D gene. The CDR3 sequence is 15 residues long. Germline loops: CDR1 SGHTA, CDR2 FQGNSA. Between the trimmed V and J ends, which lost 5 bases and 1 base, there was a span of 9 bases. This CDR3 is CASSREGSYNSPLHF. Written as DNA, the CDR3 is TGTGCCAGCAGCAGGGAAGGGTCCTATAATTCACCCCTCCACTTT.

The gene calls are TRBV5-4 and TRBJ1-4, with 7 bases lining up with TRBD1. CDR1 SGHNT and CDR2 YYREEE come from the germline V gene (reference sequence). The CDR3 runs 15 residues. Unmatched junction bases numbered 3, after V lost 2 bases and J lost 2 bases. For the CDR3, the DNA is TGTGCCAGCAGCTTAACGGGACAGACTAATGAAAAACTGTTTTTT. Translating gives CASSLTGQTNEKLFF.

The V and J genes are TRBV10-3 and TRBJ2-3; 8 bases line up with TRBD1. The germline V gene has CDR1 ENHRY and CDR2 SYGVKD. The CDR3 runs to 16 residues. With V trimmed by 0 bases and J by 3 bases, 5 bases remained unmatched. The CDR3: CAISESRTGTTDTQYF. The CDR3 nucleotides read TGTGCCATCAGTGAGTCAAGGACAGGGACGACAGATACGCAGTATTTT.

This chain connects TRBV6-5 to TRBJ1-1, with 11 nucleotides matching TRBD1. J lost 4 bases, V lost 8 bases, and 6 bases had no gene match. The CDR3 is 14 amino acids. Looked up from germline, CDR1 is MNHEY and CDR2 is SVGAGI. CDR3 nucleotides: TGTGCCAGCGAACTAGGACAGGGGGCCACTGAAGCTTTCTTT. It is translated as CASELGQGATEAFF.

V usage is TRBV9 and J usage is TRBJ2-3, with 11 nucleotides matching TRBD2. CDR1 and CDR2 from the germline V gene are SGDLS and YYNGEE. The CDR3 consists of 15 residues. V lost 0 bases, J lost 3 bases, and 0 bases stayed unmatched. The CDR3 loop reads CASSVGLAGTDTQYF. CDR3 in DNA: TGTGCCAGCAGCGTAGGACTAGCGGGGACAGATACGCAGTATTTT.

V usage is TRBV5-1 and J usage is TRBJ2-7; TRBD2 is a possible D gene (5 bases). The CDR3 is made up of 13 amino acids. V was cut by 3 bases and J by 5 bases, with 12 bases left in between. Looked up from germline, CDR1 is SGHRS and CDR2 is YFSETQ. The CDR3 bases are TGCGCCAGCAGCTCGGACTTTCCAGACGAGCAGTACTTC. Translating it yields CASSSDFPDEQYF. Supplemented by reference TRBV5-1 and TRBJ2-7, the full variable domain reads KAGVTQTPRYLIKTRGQQVTLSCSPISGHRSVSWYQQTPGQGLQFLFEYFSETQRNKGNFPGRFSGRQFSNSRSEMNVSTLELGDSALYLCASSSDFPDEQYFGPGTRLTVT.

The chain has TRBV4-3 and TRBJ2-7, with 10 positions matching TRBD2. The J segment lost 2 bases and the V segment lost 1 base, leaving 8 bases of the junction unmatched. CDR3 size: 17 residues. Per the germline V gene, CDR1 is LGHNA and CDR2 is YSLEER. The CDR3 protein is CASSQGTVAGGTYEQYF. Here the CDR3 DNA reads TGCGCCAGCAGCCAAGGGACAGTAGCGGGGGGTACCTACGAGCAGTACTTC.

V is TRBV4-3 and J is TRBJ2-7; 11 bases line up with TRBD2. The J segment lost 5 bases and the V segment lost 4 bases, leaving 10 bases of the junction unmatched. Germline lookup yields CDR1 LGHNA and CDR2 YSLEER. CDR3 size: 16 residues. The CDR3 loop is CASSPSVSGGADEQYF. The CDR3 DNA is TGCGCCAGCAGCCCGTCCGTTAGCGGGGGGGCCGACGAGCAGTACTTC.

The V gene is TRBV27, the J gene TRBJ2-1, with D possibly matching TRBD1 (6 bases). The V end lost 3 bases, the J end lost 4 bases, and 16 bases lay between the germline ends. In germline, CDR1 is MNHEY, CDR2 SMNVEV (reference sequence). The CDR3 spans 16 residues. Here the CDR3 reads CASSFVPTGHYNEQFF. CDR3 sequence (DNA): TGTGCCAGCAGTTTCGTCCCGACAGGACATTACAATGAGCAGTTCTTC.

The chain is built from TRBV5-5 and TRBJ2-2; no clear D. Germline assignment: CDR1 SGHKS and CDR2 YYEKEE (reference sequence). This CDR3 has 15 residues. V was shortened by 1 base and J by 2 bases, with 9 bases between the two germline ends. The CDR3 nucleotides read TGTGCCAGCAGCTTGAGGGCGGTAAACACCGGGGAGCTGTTTTTT. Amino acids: CASSLRAVNTGELFF. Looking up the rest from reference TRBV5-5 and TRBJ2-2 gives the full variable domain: DAGVTQSPTHLIKTRGQQVTLRCSPISGHKSVSWYQQVLGQGPQFIFQYYEKEERGRGNFPDRFSARQFPNYSSELNVNALLLGDSALYLCASSLRAVNTGELFFGEGSRLTVL.

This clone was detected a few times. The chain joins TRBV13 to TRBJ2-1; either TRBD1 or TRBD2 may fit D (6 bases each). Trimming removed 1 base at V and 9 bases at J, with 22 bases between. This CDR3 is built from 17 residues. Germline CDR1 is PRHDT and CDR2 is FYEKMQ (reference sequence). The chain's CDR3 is CASSLESEGGGSGEQFF. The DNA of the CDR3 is TGTGCCAGCAGCTTAGAAAGTGAGGGGGGCGGGTCGGGTGAGCAGTTCTTC.

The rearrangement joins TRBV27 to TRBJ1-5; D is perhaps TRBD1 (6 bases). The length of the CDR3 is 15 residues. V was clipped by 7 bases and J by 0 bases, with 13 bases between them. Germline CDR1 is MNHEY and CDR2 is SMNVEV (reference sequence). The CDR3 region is CASTMTGYSNQPQHF. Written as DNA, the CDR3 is TGTGCCAGCACCATGACAGGATATAGCAATCAGCCCCAGCATTTT.

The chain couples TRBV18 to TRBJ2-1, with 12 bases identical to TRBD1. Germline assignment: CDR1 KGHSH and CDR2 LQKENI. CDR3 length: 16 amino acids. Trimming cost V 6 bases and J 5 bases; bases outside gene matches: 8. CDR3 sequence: CASSPGGTGGNNEQFF. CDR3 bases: TGTGCCAGCTCCCCGGGGGGGACAGGGGGCAACAATGAGCAGTTCTTC.

The chain's CDR3 is CASSASIIRQYF. For the CDR3, the DNA is TGTGCCAGCAGTGCATCGATAATCAGACAGTATTTT. The chain has TRBV2 and TRBJ2-3, with unresolved D. Looked up from germline, CDR1 is SNHLY and CDR2 is FYNNEI. The CDR3 totals 12 residues. Deletions cut 4 bases from V and 12 bases from J, with 14 bases between.

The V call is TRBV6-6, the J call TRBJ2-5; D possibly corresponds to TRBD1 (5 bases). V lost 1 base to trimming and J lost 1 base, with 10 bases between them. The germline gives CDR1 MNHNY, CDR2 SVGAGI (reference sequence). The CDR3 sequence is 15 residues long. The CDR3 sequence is CASSYFLDSQETQYF. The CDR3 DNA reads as TGTGCCAGCAGTTACTTCCTCGACAGCCAAGAGACCCAGTACTTC.

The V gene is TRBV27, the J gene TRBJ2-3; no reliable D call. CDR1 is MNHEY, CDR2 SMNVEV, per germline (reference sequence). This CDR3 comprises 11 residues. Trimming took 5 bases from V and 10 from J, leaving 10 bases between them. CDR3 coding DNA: TGTGCCAGCAGTAGAGGAGAGGCGCAGTATTTT. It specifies CASSRGEAQYF.

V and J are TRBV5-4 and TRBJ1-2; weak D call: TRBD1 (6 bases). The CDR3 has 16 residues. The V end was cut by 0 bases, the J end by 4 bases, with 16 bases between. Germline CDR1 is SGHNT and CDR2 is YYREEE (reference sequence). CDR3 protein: CASSLGIGQIRYGYTF. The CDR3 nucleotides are TGTGCCAGCAGCTTGGGGATAGGACAGATACGCTATGGCTACACCTTC.

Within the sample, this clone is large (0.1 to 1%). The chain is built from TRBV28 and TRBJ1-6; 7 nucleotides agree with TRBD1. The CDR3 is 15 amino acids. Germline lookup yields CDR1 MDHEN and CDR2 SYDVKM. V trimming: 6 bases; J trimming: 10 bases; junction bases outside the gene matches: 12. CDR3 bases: TGTGCCAGCAGCCTTATCATAGGGGGCCAGTCACCCCTCCACTTT. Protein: CASSLIIGGQSPLHF.